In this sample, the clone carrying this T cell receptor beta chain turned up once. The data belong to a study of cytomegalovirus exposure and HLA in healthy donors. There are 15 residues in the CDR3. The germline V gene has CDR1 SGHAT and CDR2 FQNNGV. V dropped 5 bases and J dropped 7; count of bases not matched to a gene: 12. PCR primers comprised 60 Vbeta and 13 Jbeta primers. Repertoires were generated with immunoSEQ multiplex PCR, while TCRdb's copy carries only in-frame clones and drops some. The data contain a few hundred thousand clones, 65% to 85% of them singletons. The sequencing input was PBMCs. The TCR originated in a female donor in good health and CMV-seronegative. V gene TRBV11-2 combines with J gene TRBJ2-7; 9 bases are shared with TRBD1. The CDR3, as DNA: TGTGCCAGCAGCCCCAGAGGGACAGGGCCGAGGGAGCAGTACTTC. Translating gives CASSPRGTGPREQYF.